This TCR beta chain was captured by sequencing in a study of blood T cell repertoires in COVID-19. At the level of the study: Acute and convalescent COVID-19 specimens originated in the United States, Italy and Spain. PBMCs, B-cell-depleted T cells, or T cells were the source of the cDNA or gDNA that made up the material.

Authors' analysis steps: The authors estimated nucleated cell counts from reference gene primer amplification. Clones were read by immunoSEQ multiplex PCR, and TCRdb kept only the in-frame ones, dropping some. From that table come the V and J calls and clone size; the DNA was used to work out D and trimming. The sample shows roughly 50,000 clones, over 75% of them seen only once. CDR1 and CDR2 (germline): MGHDK, SYGVNS. The CDR3 has 17 amino acids. Between the trimmed V and J ends, which lost 4 bases and 5 bases, there was a span of 24 bases. Sequenced material: peripheral blood. The chain recombines TRBV25-1 with TRBJ2-7; a possible D gene is TRBD2 (6 bases). The source is a human donor in a cohort sampled during active COVID-19. The CDR3, as DNA: TGTGCCAGCAGTGCCCCCCTCGCAGCTAGCGATCTCCACGAGCAGTACTTC. This translates into CASSAPLAASDLHEQYF.